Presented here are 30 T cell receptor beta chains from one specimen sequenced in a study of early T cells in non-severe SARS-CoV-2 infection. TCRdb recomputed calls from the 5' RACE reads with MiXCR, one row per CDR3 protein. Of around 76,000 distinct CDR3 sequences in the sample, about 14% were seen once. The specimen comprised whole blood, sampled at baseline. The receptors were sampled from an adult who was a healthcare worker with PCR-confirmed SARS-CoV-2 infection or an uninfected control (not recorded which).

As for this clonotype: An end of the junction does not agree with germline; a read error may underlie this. The CDR3 here is CATTKAGVVEASF. Written as DNA, the CDR3 is TGTGCCACCACCAAGGCAGGGGTAGTTGAAGCTTCCTTT. The chain has TRBV15 and TRBJ1-1, with TRBD1 as a possible D gene (6 bases). The CDR3 has 13 residues. Germline lookup yields CDR1 LNHNV and CDR2 YYDKDF (reference sequence).

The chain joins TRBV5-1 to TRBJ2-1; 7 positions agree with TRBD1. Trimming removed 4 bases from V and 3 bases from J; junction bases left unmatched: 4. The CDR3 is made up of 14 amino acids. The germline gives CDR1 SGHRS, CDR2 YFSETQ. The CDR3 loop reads CASSTGQLYNEQFF. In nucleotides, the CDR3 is TGCGCCAGCAGCACGGGACAGCTCTACAATGAGCAGTTCTTC.

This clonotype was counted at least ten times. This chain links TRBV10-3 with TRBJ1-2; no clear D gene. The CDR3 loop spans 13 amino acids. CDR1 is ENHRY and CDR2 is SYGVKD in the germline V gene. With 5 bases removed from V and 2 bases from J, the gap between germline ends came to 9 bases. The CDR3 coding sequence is TGTGCCATCAGTCCGGGTCAGAACTATGGCTACACCTTC. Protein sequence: CAISPGQNYGYTF.

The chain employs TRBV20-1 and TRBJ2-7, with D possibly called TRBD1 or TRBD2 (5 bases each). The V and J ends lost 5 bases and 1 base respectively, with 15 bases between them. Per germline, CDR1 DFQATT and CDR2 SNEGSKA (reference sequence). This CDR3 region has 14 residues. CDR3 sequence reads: CSAGGGLQSYEQYF. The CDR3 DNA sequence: TGCAGTGCTGGGGGTGGACTGCAATCCTACGAGCAGTACTTC.

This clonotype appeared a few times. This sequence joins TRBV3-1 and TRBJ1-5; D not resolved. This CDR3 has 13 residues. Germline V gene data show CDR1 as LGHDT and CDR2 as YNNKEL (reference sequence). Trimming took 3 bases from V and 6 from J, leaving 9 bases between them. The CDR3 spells CASSQMTSQPQHF. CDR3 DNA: TGTGCCAGCAGCCAGATGACAAGTCAGCCCCAGCATTTT.

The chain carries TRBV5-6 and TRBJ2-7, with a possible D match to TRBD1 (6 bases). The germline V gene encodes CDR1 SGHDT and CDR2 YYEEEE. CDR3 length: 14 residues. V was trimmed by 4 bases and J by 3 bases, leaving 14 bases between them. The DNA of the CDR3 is TGTGCCAGCAGCCCGAGGGGACATGGCTACGAGCAGTACTTC. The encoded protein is CASSPRGHGYEQYF.

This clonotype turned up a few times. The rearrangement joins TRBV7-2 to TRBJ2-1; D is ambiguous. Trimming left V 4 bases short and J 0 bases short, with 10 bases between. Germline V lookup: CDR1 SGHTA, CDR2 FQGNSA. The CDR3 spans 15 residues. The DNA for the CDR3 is TGTGCCAGCAGCTCCCGCGAGCGCTCCTACAATGAGCAGTTCTTC. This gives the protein CASSSRERSYNEQFF.

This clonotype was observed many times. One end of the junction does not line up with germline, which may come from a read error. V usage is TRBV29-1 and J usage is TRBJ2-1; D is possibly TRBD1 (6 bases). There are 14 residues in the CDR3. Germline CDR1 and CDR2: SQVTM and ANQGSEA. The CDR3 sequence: CSVEGGRGYNEQFF. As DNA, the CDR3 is TGCAGCGTGGAAGGGGGTCGGGGCTACAATGAGCAGTTCTTC.

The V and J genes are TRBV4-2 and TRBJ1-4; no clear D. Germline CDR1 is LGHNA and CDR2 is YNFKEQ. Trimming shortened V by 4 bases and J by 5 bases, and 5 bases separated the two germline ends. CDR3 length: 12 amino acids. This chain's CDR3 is CASSRNNEKLFF. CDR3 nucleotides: TGTGCCAGCAGCCGGAACAATGAAAAACTGTTTTTT.

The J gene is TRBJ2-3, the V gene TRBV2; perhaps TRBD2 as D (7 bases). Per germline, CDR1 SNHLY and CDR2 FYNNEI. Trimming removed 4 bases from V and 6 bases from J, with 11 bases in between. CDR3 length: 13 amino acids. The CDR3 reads CASSGGGPDTQYF. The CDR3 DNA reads TGTGCCAGCAGTGGGGGGGGCCCGGATACGCAGTATTTT.

CDR3 region: CSVGTGELFF. CDR3 DNA sequence: TGCAGCGTGGGAACCGGGGAGCTGTTTTTT. The chain joins TRBV29-1 to TRBJ2-2; D gene ambiguous. Germline CDR1 SQVTM, CDR2 ANQGSEA. The V end was cut by 6 bases, the J end by 5 bases, with 4 bases between. There are 10 residues in the CDR3.

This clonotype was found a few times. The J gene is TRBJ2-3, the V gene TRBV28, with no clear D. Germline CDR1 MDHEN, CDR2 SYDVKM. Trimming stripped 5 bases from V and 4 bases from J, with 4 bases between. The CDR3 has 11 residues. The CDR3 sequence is CASSTSDTQYF. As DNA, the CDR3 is TGTGCCAGCAGTACCTCAGATACGCAGTATTTT.

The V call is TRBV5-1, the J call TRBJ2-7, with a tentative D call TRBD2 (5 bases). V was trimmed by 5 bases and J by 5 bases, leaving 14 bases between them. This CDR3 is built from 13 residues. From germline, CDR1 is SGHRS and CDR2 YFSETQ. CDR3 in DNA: TGCGCCAGCAGAGGAGCGGTAAAGGACGAGCAGTACTTC. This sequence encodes CASRGAVKDEQYF. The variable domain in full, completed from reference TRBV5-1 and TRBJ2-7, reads KAGVTQTPRYLIKTRGQQVTLSCSPISGHRSVSWYQQTPGQGLQFLFEYFSETQRNKGNFPGRFSGRQFSNSRSEMNVSTLELGDSALYLCASRGAVKDEQYFGPGTRLTVT.

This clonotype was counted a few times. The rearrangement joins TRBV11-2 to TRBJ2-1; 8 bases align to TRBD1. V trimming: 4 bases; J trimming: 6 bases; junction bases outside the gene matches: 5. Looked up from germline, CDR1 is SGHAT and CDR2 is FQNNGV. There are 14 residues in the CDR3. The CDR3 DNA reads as TGTGCCAGCAGCTACGGGACAGGCAGCAATGAGCAGTTCTTC. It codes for CASSYGTGSNEQFF.

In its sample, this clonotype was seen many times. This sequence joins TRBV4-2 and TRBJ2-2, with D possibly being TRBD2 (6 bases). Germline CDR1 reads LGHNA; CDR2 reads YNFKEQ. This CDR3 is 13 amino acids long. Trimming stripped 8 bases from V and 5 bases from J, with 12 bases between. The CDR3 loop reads CASGRTETGELFF. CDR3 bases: TGTGCCAGCGGGAGGACTGAGACCGGGGAGCTGTTTTTT.

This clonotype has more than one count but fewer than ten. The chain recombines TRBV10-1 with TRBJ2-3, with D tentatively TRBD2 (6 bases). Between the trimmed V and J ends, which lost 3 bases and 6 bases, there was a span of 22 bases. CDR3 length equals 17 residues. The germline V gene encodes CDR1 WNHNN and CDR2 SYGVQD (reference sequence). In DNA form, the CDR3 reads TGCGCCAGCAGTGATTCTCTACCGGGAGCAGGAGGGGATACGCAGTATTTT. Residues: CASSDSLPGAGGDTQYF.

CDR3 DNA sequence: TGTGCCAGCAGTTCACCCCCCTCCAGTGAGCAGTTCTTC. This translates into CASSSPPSSEQFF. This chain connects TRBV28 to TRBJ2-1; no reliable D call. Germline V gives CDR1 MDHEN, CDR2 SYDVKM. Trimming cost V 4 bases and J 9 bases, with 13 bases left between them. The CDR3 covers 13 residues.

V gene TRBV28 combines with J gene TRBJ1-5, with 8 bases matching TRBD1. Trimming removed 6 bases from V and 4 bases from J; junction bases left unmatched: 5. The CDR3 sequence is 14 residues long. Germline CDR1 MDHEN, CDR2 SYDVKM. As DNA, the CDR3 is TGTGCCAGCAGCTCGGACAGGGCAAATCAGCCCCAGCATTTT. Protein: CASSSDRANQPQHF.

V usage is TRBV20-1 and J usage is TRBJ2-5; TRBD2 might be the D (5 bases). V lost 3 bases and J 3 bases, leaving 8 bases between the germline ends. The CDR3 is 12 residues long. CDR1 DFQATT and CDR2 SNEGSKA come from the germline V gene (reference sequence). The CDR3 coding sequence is TGCAGTGCTAGTCTGAGGGAAGAGACCCAGTACTTC. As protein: CSASLREETQYF.

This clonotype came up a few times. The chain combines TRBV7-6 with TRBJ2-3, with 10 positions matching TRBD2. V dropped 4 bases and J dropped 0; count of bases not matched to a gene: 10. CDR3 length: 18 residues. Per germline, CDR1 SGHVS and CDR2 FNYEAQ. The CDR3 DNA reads TGTGCCAGCAGCTCGATTAGCGGGAGGACCCTTAGCACAGATACGCAGTATTTT. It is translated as CASSSISGRTLSTDTQYF.

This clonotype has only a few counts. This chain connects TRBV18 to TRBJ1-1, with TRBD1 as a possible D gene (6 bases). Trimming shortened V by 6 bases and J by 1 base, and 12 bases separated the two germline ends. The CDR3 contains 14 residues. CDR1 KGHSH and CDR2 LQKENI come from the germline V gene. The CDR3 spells CASSQDRKNTEAFF. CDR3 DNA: TGTGCCAGCTCGCAGGACAGAAAGAACACTGAAGCTTTCTTT.

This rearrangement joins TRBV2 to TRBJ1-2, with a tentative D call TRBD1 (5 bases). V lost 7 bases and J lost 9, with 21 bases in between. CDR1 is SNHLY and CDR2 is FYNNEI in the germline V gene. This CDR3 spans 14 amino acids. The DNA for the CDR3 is TGTGCCAGCACTAAAGAAGGGCAGGGAGGGAGCTACACCTTC. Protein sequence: CASTKEGQGGSYTF.

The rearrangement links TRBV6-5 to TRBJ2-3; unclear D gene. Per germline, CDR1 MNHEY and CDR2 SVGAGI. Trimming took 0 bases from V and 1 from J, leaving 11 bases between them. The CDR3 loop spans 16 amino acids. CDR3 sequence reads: CASSYSTGPGTDTQYF. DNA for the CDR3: TGTGCCAGCAGTTACTCTACCGGGCCCGGCACAGATACGCAGTATTTT.

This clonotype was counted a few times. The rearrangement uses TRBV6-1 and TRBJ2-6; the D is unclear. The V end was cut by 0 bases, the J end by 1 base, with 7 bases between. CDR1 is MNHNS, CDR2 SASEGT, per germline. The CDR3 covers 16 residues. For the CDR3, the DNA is TGTGCCAGCAGTGAAGCGGTGATGTCTGGGGCCAACGTCCTGACTTTC. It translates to CASSEAVMSGANVLTF.

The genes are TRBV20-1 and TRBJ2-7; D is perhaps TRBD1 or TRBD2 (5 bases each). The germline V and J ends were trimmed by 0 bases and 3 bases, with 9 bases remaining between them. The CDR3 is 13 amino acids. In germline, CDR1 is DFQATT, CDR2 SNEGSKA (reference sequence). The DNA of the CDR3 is TGCAGTGCTAGAGATCGGGGCGACTACGAGCAGTACTTC. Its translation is CSARDRGDYEQYF.

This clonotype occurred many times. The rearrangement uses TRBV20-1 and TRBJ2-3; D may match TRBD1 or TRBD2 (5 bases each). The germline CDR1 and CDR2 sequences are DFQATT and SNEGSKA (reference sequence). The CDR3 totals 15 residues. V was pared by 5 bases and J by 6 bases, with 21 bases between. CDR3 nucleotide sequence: TGCAGTGCTTACCCCCGAGGGGAAGGAAGGGATACGCAGTATTTT. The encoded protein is CSAYPRGEGRDTQYF.

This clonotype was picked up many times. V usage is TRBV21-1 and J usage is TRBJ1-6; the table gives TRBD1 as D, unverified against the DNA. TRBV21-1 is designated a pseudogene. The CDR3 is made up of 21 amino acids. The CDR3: CASSQQPTDRVPSSYNSPLHF. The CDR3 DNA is TGTGCCAGCAGCCAACAGCCCACGGACAGGGTGCCGAGCTCCTATAATTCACCCCTCCACTTT.

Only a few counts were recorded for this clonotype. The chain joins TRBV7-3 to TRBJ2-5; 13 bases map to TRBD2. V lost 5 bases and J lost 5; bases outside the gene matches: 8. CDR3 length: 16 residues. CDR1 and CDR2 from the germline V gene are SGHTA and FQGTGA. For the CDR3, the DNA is TGTGCCAGCAGCCGCGGACTAGCGGGAGTTGATGAGACCCAGTACTTC. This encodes CASSRGLAGVDETQYF.

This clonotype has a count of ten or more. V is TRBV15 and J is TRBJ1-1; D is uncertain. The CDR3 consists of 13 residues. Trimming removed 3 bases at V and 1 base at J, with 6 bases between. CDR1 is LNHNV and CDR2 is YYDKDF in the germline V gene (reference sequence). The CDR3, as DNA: TGTGCCACCAGCAGCAGGAGGAACACTGAAGCTTTCTTT. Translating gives CATSSRRNTEAFF.

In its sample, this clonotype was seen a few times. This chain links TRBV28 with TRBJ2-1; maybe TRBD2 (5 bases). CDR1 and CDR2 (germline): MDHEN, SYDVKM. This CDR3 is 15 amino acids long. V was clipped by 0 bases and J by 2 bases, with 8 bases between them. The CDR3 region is CASSLWGSTYNEQFF. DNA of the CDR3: TGTGCCAGCAGTTTATGGGGGAGCACCTACAATGAGCAGTTCTTC.